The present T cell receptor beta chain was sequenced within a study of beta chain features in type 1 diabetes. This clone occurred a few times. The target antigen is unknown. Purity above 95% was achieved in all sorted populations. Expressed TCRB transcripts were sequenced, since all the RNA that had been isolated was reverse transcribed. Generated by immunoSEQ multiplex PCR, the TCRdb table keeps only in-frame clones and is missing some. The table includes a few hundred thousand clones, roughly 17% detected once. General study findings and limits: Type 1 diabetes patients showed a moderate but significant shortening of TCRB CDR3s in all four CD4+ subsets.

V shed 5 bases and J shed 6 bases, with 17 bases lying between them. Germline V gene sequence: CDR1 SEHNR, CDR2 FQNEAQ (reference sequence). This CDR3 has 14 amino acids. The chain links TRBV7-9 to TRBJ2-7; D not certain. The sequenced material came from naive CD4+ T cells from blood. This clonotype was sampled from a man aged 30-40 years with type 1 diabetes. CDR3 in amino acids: CASSPNDWVFEQYF. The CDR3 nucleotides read TGTGCCAGCAGCCCCAACGATTGGGTTTTCGAGCAGTACTTC.